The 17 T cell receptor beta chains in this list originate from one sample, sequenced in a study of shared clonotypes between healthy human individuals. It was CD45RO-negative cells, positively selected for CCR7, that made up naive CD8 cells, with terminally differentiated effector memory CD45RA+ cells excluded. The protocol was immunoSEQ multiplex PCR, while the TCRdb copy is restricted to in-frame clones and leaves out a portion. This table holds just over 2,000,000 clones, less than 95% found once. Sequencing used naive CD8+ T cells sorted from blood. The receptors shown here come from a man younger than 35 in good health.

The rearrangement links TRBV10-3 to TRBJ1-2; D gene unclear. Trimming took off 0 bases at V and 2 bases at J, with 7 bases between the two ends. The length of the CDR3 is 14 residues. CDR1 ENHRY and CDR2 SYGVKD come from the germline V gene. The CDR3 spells CAISESRENYGYTF. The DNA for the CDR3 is TGTGCCATCAGTGAGTCGAGGGAGAACTATGGCTACACCTTC.

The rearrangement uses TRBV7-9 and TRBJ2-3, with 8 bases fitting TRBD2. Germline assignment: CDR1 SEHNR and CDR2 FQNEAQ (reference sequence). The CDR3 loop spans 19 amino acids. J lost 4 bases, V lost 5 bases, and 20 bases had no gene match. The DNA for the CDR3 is TGTGCCAGCAGCACATACACGACGCGGGGGGCGATGAATCCAGATACGCAGTATTTT. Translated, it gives CASSTYTTRGAMNPDTQYF.

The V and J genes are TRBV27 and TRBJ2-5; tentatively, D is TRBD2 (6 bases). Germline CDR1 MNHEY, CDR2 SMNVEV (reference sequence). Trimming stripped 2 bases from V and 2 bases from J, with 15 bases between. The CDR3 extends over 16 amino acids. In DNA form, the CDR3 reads TGTGCCAGCAGTTTAGCGCCGGGACTTTTACAAGAGACCCAGTACTTC. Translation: CASSLAPGLLQETQYF.

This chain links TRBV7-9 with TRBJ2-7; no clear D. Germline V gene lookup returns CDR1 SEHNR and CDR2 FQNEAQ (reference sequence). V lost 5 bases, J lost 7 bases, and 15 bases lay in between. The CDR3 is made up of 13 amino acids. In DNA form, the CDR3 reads TGTGCCAGCAGCCTTAACTCAGCAGAAGAGCAGTACTTC. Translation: CASSLNSAEEQYF.

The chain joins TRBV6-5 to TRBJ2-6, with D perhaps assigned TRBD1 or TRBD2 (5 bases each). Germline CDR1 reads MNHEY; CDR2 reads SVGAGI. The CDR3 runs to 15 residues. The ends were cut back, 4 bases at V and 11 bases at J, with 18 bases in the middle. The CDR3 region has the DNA TGTGCCAGCAGTTCGGGTCCCGGGACCCATGACGTCCTGACTTTC. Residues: CASSSGPGTHDVLTF.

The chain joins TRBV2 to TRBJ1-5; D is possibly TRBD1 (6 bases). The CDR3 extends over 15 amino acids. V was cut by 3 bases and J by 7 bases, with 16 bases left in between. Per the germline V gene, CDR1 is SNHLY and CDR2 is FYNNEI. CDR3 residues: CASSELSTGRQPQHF. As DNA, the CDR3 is TGTGCCAGCAGTGAGCTTAGTACAGGGCGGCAGCCCCAGCATTTT. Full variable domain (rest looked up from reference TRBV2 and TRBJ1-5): EPEVTQTPSHQVTQMGQEVILRCVPISNHLYFYWYRQILGQKVEFLVSFYNNEISEKSEIFDDQFSVERPDGSNFTLKIRSTKLEDSAMYFCASSELSTGRQPQHFGDGTRLSIL.

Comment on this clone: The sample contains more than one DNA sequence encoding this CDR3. The CDR3 sequence: CASSESGGGNEQFF. CDR3 coding DNA: TGCGCCAGCAGTGAGTCAGGGGGAGGGAATGAGCAGTTCTTC. J is TRBJ2-1 and V is TRBV10-1, with D maybe TRBD2 (7 bases). The ends were cut back, 0 bases at V and 7 bases at J, with 10 bases in the middle. Germline V lookup: CDR1 WNHNN, CDR2 SYGVQD (reference sequence). This CDR3 is 14 amino acids long.

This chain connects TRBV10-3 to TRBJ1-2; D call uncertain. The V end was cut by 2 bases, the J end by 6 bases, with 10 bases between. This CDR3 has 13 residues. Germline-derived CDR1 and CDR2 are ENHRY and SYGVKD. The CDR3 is CAISEVGRDGYTF. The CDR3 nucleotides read TGTGCCATCAGTGAGGTAGGGCGGGATGGCTACACCTTC.

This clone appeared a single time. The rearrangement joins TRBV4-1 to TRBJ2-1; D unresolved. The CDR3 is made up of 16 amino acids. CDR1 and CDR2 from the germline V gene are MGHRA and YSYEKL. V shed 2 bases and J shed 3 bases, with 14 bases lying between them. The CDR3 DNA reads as TGCGCCAGCAGCCAAACGACTCCGACGGACTACAATGAGCAGTTCTTC. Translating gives CASSQTTPTDYNEQFF.

CDR3 sequence reads: CSVRAGDLTDTQYF. CDR3 nucleotides: TGCAGCGTTCGAGCAGGGGACCTCACAGATACGCAGTATTTT. This chain links TRBV29-1 with TRBJ2-3; D is possibly TRBD1 (6 bases). Germline CDR1 is SQVTM and CDR2 is ANQGSEA. The CDR3 has 14 residues. V lost 5 bases and J 2 bases, leaving 14 bases between the germline ends.

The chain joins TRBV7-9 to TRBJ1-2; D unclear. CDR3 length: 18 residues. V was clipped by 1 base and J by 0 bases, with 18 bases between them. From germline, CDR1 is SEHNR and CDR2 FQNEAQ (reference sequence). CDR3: CASSLDIGPTEANYGYTF. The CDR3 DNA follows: TGTGCCAGCAGCTTAGACATTGGTCCAACAGAAGCTAACTATGGCTACACCTTC.

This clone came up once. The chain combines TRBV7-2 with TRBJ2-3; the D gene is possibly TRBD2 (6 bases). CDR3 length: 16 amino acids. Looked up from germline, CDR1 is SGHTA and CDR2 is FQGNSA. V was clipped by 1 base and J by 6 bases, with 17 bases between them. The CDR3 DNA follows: TGTGCCAGCAGCTTAGACGTCCGACTAGAGCAGGATACGCAGTATTTT. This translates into CASSLDVRLEQDTQYF.

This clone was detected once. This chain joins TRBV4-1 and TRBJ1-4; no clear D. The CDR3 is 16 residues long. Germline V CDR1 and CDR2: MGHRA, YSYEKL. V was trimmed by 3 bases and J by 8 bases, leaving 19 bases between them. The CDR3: CASSQESEGSDEKLFF. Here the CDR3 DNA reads TGCGCCAGCAGCCAGGAAAGCGAGGGCAGCGACGAAAAACTGTTTTTT.

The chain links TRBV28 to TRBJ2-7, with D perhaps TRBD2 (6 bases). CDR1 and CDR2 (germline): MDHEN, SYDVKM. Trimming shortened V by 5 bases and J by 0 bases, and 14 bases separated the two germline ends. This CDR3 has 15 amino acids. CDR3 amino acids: CASSGGTVLSYEQYF. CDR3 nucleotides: TGTGCCAGCAGTGGCGGGACCGTGCTCTCCTACGAGCAGTACTTC.

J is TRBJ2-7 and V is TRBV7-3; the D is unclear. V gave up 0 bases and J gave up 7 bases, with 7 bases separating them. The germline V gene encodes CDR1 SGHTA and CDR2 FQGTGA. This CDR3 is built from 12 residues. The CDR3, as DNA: TGTGCCAGCAGCTTAACAGGTGGAGAGCAGTACTTC. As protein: CASSLTGGEQYF.

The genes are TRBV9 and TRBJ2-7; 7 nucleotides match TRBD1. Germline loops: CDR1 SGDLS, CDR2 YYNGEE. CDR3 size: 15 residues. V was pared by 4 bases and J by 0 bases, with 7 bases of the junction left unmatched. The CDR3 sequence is CASSPTGASSYEQYF. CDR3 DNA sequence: TGTGCCAGCAGCCCAACAGGGGCGAGCTCCTACGAGCAGTACTTC.

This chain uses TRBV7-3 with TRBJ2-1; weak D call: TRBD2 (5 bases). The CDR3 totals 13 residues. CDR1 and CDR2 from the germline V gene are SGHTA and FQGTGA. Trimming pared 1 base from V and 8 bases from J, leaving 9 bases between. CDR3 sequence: CASSLIPEDEQFF. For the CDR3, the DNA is TGTGCCAGCAGCTTAATCCCGGAGGATGAGCAGTTCTTC.